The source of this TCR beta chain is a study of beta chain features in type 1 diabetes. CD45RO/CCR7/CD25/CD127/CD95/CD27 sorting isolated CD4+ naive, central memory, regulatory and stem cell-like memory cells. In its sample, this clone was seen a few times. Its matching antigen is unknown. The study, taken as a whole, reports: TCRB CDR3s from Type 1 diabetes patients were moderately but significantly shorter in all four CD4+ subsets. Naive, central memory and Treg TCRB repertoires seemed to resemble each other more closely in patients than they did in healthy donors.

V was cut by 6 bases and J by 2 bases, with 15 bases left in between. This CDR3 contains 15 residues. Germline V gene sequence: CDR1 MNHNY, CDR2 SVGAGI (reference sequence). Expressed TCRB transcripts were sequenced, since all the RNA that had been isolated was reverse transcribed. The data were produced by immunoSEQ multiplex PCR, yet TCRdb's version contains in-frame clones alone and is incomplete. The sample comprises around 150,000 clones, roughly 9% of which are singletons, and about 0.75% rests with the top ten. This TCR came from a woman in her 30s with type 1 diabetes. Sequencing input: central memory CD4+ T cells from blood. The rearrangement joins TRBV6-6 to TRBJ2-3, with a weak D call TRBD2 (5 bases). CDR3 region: CASRLAGINTDTQYF. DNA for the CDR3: TGTGCCAGCAGACTCGCCGGGATCAACACAGATACGCAGTATTTT.